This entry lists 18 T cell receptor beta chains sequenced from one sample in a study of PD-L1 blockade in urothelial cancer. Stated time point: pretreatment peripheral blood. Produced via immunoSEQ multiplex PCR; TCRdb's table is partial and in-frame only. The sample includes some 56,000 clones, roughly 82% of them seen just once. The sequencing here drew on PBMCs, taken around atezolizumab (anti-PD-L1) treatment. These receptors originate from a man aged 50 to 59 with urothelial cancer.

The CDR3 DNA reads TGTGCCAGCAGCCCCTCCCCACTAGCGGCAGGAATACGAAGGCGTCAAGAGACCCAGTACTTC. Protein product: CASSPSPLAAGIRRRQETQYF. The chain has TRBV4-2 and TRBJ2-5, with 8 bases identical to TRBD2. Germline trimming cut 4 bases from V and 2 bases from J; bases unmatched to any gene: 24. Germline loops: CDR1 LGHNA, CDR2 YNFKEQ. The CDR3 spans 21 residues.

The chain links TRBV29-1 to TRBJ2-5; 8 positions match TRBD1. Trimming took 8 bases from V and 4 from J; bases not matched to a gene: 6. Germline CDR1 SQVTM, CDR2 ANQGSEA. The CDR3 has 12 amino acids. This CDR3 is CSLTGQGETQYF. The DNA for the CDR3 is TGCAGCTTAACCGGACAGGGAGAGACCCAGTACTTC.

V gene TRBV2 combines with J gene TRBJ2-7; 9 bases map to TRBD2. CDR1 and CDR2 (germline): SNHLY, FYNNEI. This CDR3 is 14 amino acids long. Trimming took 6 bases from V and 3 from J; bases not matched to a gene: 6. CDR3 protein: CASRKGLARYEQYF. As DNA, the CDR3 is TGTGCCAGCAGGAAGGGACTAGCTCGCTACGAGCAGTACTTC. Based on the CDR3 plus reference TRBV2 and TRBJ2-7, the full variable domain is EPEVTQTPSHQVTQMGQEVILRCVPISNHLYFYWYRQILGQKVEFLVSFYNNEISEKSEIFDDQFSVERPDGSNFTLKIRSTKLEDSAMYFCASRKGLARYEQYFGPGTRLTVT.

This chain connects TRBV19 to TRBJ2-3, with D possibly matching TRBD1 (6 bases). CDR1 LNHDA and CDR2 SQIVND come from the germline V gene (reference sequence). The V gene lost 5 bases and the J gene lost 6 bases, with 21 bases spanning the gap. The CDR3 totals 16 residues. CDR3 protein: CASSLQLQGGSDTQYF. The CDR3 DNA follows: TGTGCCAGTAGTCTGCAGCTCCAAGGGGGAAGCGATACGCAGTATTTT.

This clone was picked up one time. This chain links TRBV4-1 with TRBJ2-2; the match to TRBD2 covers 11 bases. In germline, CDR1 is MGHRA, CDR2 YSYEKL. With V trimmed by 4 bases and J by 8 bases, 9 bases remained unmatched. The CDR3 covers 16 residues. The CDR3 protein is CASSLSGASGRGELFF. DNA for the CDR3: TGCGCCAGCAGCCTCTCCGGGGCTAGCGGGAGGGGGGAGCTGTTTTTT.

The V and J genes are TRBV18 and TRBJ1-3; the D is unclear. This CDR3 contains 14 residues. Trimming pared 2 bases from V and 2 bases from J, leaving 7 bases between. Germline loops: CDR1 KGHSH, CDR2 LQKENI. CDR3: CASSPTQPGNTIYF. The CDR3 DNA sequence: TGTGCCAGCTCACCAACTCAACCTGGAAACACCATATATTTT.

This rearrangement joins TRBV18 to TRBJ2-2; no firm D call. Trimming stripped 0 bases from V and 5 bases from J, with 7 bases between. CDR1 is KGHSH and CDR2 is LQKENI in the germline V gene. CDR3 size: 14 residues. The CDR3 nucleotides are TGTGCCAGCTCACCACCTTGGGCAACCGGGGAGCTGTTTTTT. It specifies CASSPPWATGELFF.

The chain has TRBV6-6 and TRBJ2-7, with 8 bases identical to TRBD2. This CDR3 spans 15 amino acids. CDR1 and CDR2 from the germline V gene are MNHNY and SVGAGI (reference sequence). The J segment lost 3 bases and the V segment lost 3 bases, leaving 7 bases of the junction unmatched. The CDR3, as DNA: TGTGCCAGCAGTTATTTGGGGACTAGTAACTACGAGCAGTACTTC. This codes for CASSYLGTSNYEQYF.

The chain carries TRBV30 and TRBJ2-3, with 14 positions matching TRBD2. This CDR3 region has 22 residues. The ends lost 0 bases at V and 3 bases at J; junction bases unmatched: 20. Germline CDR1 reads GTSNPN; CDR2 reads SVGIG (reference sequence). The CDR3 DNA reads TGTGCCTGGAGTGTACAAAATCCGGGACTAGCGGGAGAAAGTCTAAGTACAGATACGCAGTATTTT. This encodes CAWSVQNPGLAGESLSTDTQYF.

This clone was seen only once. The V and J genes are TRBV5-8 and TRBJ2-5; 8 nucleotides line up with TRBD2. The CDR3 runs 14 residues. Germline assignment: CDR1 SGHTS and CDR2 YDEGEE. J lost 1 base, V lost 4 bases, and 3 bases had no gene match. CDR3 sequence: CASSRLALQETQYF. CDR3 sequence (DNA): TGTGCCAGCAGCCGACTAGCGCTCCAAGAGACCCAGTACTTC.

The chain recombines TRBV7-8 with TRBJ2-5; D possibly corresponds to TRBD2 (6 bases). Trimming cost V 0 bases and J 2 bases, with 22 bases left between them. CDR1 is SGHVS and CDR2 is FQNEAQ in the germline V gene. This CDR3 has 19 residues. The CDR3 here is CASSLARFPGLNLQETQYF. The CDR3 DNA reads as TGTGCCAGCAGCTTAGCGAGATTTCCGGGACTCAACCTACAAGAGACCCAGTACTTC.

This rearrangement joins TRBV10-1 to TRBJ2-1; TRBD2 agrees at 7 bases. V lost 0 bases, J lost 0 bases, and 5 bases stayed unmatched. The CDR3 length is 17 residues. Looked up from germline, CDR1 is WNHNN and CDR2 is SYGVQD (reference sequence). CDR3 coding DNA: TGCGCCAGCAGTGAGTCCCAGCGGGGAAGCTCCTACAATGAGCAGTTCTTC. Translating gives CASSESQRGSSYNEQFF.

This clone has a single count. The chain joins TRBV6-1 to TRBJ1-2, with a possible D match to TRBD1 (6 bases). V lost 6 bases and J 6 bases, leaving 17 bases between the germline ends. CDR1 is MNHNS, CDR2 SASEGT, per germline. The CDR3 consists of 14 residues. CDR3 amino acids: CASSPGLGANGYTF. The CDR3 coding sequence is TGTGCCAGCAGCCCCGGTTTGGGGGCGAATGGCTACACCTTC.

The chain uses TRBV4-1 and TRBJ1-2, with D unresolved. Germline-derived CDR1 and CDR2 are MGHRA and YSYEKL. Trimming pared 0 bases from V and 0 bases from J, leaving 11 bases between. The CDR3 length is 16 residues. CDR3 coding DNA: TGCGCCAGCAGCCAAGATGAGGAGGACGCTAACTATGGCTACACCTTC. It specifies CASSQDEEDANYGYTF.

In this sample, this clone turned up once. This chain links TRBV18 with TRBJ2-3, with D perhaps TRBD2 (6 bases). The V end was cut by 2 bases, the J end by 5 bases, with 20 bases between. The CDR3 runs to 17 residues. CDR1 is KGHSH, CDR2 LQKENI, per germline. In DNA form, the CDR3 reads TGTGCCAGCTCACCAGATTTGACTAGGCCCCCACGAGATACGCAGTATTTT. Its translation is CASSPDLTRPPRDTQYF.

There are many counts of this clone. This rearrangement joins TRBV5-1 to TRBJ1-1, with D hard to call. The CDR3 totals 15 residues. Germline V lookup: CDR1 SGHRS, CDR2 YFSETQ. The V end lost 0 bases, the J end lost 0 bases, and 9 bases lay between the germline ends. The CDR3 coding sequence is TGCGCCAGCAGCTTGGTAGACAATGTGAACACTGAAGCTTTCTTT. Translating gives CASSLVDNVNTEAFF.

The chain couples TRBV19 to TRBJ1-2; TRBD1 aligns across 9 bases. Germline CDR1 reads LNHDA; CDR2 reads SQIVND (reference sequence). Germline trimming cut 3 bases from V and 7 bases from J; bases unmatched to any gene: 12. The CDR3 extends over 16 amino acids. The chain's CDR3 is CASSIFSGQGSRGYTF. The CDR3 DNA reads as TGTGCCAGTAGTATCTTCTCGGGACAGGGATCGCGTGGCTACACCTTC.

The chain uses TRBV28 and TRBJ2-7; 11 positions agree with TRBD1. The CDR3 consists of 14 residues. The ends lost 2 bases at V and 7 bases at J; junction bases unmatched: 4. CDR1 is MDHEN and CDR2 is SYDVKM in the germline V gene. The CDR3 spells CASSLPGQGVEQYF. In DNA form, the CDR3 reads TGTGCCAGCAGTTTACCGGGACAGGGGGTTGAGCAGTACTTC. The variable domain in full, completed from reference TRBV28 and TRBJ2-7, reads DVKVTQSSRYLVKRTGEKVFLECVQDMDHENMFWYRQDPGLGLRLIYFSYDVKMKEKGDIPEGYSVSREKKERFSLILESASTNQTSMYLCASSLPGQGVEQYFGPGTRLTVT.